This TCR beta chain was found in a study of long-term antiretroviral therapy in people with HIV (dated by TCRdb to about 2022). Broadly, across the study: Collection of the earliest samples took place about a decade ahead of the 2015 WHO recommendation for immediate ART, at a time when ART was typically delayed until CD4 counts fell. This retrospective serial study examined whether starting ART and sustained HIV suppression were associated with changes in the composition and diversity of the TRB repertoire in peripheral blood. The cohort contributed about 180 cryopreserved PBMC samples from around 33 adults with confirmed HIV infection, collected serially over a mean of about six years (range 1-12). About 35% of the 30 participants with HIV were female. Test extractions of a monoclonal T-cell line alongside about 35 polyclonal samples showed no cross-contamination during QIAcube processing.

Points on this clone: Its antigen remains unidentified. No much larger clone is present one base from it, and per-base qualities are unavailable.

Results the study describes overall, beyond this receptor: ART initiation was associated with a significant increase in TRB diversity, but diversity stayed significantly below transplant donor controls even after long-term ART. Because pre-ART samples had limited cell numbers, profiling was done on unsorted PBMC rather than on sorted CD4+ and CD8+ T cells. Samples dated from the mid-2000s to the late 2010s, and the ART regimens used may be less effective than current ones. Inferences about post-ART repertoire changes were limited because no data were available on ART adherence, viral resistance or therapy changes. Expanded TRB clones identified before ART initiation dominated the repertoire across all time points, though the dominance fluctuated and decreased in many PLHIV after ART. Because PBMC availability was limited, only the TCR beta chain was sequenced, with no alpha chain pairing. Compared with controls, HIV repertoires had narrower CDR3 length ranges, and the network structure pointed to an antigen-experienced repertoire that shifted only slightly toward naive after ART.

The immunoSEQ hsTCRB v3.0 assay was used at survey level resolution for TRB variable region sequencing. TRB sequencing targeted a depth of about 40,000-55,000 T-cell genomes per sample. Pooled TRB libraries were sequenced on an Illumina MiSeq with a v3 150-cycle kit. Turning to the authors' computational methods: Repertoire analysis was run in R within a reproducible Nextflow workflow that covered QC, data transformation and analysis. LymphoSeq2, an R package for AIRR-Seq data exploration, was used to implement custom analyses. A few samples that yielded fewer than 5000 total TRB sequences were excluded, so that fewer than 200 HIV repertoires were analyzed. Among the approximately 180 retained HIV repertoires, 59 were collected before ART initiation and about 130 were collected after ART initiation. Repertoires were downsampled to 5000 TRB nucleotide sequences, with summary statistics averaged over 100 downsampling iterations. TRB sequences were retained for analysis only if CDR3 regions of at least seven amino acids were present. Diversity was assessed using a clonality score derived from Shannon entropy and using the Gini coefficient. In the repertoire networks, any two of the top 5000 CDR3 amino acid sequences were linked whenever the two sequences differed by an edit distance of one. GLIPH2 predicted antigen specificity groups and MHC restriction for TRB CDR3 amino acid sequences. Known CMV, EBV, HIV or tissue antigen associations were flagged by matching CDR3 amino acid sequences against VDJdb and McPAS-TCR. Pre-ART, post-ART and control groups were compared with Wilcoxon signed-rank tests and Holm-Bonferroni correction. The immuneACCESS repertoire file appears here via TCRdb, limited to in-frame rearrangements. These files lack a portion of the clones; in checked studies, under half of the deficit traces to unresolved V genes, and the cause of the others is not known. The V and J calls and the clone size are those of that table, but D and trimming were determined from the DNA. A total of roughly 28,000 clones appear in this sample, more than 85% of them only once. Approximately 10% of the sample lies in the top ten.

Inclusion was restricted to participants for whom at least one PBMC sample before ART initiation and at least two post-ART samples were available. Treatment was received in the United States of America by all participants with HIV. Cryopreserved samples of about 1-11 million PBMC were thawed and washed before DNA extraction. At the time of the earliest PBMC sample, participants with HIV were aged between roughly 23 and 60 years. PBMC samples from each participant spanned 1-4 timepoints before ART initiation and 2-8 timepoints after ART initiation, with a median of 7 samples. Serial HIV viral load, CD4+ T-cell count, ART history and demographic data were obtained for every participant. Genomic DNA was extracted from unsorted PBMC with a Qiagen kit on a QIAcube, processed in batches of 12 samples. This receptor was identified in a man aged 35 to 55 with HIV. The sequences come from unsorted PBMCs, collected 6.2 years after starting antiretroviral therapy.

CDR3 reads: CASSLLQGVNTGELFF. The sequenced DNA: TGCGCCAGCAGCCTATTACAGGGAGTGAACACCGGGGAGCTGTTTTTT. In this chain, TRBV5-1 is recombined with TRBJ2-2; the D gene is perhaps TRBD1, from 6 matching bases. Between the V and J ends, shortened by 4 bases and 1 base respectively, the junction contains 14 bases. Based on the germline V gene, the CDR1 and CDR2 sequences are SGHRS and YFSETQ. The CDR3, from cysteine to phenylalanine, totals 16 residues. Only the CDR3 DNA is retained, 48 bases long and in frame from the first base.